This T cell receptor (beta chain) was found in a study of CD8 T cells in Susac syndrome (dated by TCRdb to between 2018 and 2020). With respect to the entire study: Of the Susac syndrome patients who were sequenced, roughly 6 had clinically active disease and roughly eight were in clinical remission. At blood withdrawal, Susac syndrome patients were either therapy-naive, taking corticosteroids (in some cases with IVIg as well), or taking IVIg alone. The study used repertoire sequencing to test whether antigen drove CD8+ T cell activation and differentiation in Susac syndrome.

Turning to this clonotype: No antigen is known for it. Nothing much larger sits one base from this clone, and base qualities are not available.

The CDR3 spans 15 residues, from the cysteine through the phenylalanine. Just the 45-base CDR3 DNA is kept, in frame starting at base 1. Trimming leaves V shorter by 2 bases and J shorter by 9 bases, with the junction holding 7 bases beyond the gene matches. As encoded in the germline V gene (reference sequence), CDR1 is GTSNPN while CDR2 is SVGIG. RNA was extracted using the RNeasy kit, and about 0.45 to 1 ug of the RNA was reverse transcribed with random hexamers. The immunoSEQ multiplex PCR assay, covering 54 Vbeta and 13 Jbeta segments, was used to amplify TCR beta CDR3 regions. To correct PCR amplification bias, a synthetic template baseline was used for both primer optimization and computational correction. The source study handled its data this way. Reads were annotated to V, D and J genes per IMGT and analyzed with immunoSEQ Analyzer, keeping only productive sequences. Clonality was computed as one minus Shannon entropy normalized by log2 of the number of productive unique sequences. For each patient and control, public and private clones were evaluated among the 100 most prevalent clones. Clones were defined as Susac-specific when absent from the healthy and MS cohorts, from fewer than 1,300 published viral clones and from other ImmuneACCESS disease sequences. TCRdb redid the processing of the public reads, applying fastp at Q25 and MiXCR, and retained in-frame beta chains. Duplicate CDR3 protein sequences are folded into a single record with the most common DNA and genes. Here the V and J calls rest on TCRdb's processing, not on the authors' analysis. In this sample the table shows approximately 210,000 distinct CDR3 sequences, roughly 93% of which occur a single time. The top ten clones comprise about 0.15% of the sample.

The investigation overall reported the following: The number of individuals in the TCR sequencing and HLA analysis was recognized as being relatively small. No clonal expansion was detected in the CD4+ T cell repertoire of Susac syndrome patients.

Peripheral blood CD8+ and CD4+ T cells from healthy donors, Susac syndrome patients and multiple sclerosis patients were profiled by high-throughput TCR beta sequencing. The Susac syndrome patients fulfilled recently defined diagnostic criteria for either definite or probable disease. CD8+ TEMRA cells were enriched by FACS, while bulk CD8+ and CD4+ T cells were purified by magnetic negative isolation. Blood was drawn into EDTA tubes, processed within 24 hours, and PBMCs were isolated by density gradient centrifugation. PBMCs intended for TCR sequencing were cryopreserved in liquid nitrogen and were subsequently thawed in a 37 degrees C water bath. A purity of at least 90% was achieved for sorted or isolated CD4+, CD8+ and CD8+ TEMRA cells.

This chain is built from TRBV30 and TRBJ2-1; 13 of the junction bases match TRBD2. The source of this sequence is a human donor with Susac syndrome. Sequencing was done on a sample of CD4+ T cells from PBMCs. The CDR3 is CAWSLTSGGHGEQFF. Read as DNA, the sequence is TGTGCCTGGAGTCTGACTAGCGGGGGGCACGGTGAGCAGTTCTTC.